Detailed here is one T cell receptor (beta chain). Its antigen remains unidentified. This record comes from a study of graft-versus-host responses after intestinal transplantation. Overall study context: After anti-thymocyte globulin induction, recipients took tacrolimus and steroids for three to four years. Study-wide findings and caveats: GvH clones appeared in recipient marrow, some first in ileum or blood.

Method: immunoSEQ multiplex PCR; TCRdb's copy keeps in-frame clones and lacks some. Among over 100,000 clones listed, 90% to 95% were seen once. Losses at the gene ends were 2 bases for V and 1 base for J; bases not matched to a gene: 7. The CDR3 runs 17 residues. Germline CDR1 LGHNA, CDR2 YSLEER. The chain employs TRBV4-3 and TRBJ2-3, with 9 bases that match TRBD2. This receptor was obtained from a human donor who was the organ donor for an intestinal transplant. The specimen comprised unstimulated CD8+ T cells sorted from spleen or lymph node cells, sampled before transplant. The CDR3 DNA sequence: TGCGCCAGCAGCCAAAGGGTCCAGCGGGAGGGCACAGATACGCAGTATTTT. It is translated as CASSQRVQREGTDTQYF.